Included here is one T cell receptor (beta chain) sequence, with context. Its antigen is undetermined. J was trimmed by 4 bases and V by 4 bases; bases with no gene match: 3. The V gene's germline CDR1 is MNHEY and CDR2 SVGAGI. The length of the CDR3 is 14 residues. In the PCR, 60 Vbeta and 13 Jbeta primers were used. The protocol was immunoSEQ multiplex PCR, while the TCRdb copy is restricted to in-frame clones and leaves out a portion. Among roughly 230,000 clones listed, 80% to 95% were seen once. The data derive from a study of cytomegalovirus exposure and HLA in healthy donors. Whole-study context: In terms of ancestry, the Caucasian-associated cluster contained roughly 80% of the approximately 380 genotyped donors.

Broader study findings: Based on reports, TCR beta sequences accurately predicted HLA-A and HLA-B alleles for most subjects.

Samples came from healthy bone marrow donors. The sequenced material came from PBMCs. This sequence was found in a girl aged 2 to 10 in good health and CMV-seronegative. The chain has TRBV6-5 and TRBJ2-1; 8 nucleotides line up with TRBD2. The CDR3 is CASSFGGGYNEQFF. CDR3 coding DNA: TGTGCCAGCAGTTTCGGGGGGGGTTACAATGAGCAGTTCTTC.